The rows below give T cell receptor beta chains drawn from one sample of a study of cytomegalovirus exposure and HLA in healthy donors. Assay used: immunoSEQ multiplex PCR; TCRdb lists only in-frame clones, some missing. This sample has about 97,000 clones; about 69% occur once, and the top ten carry about 4.5%. The specimen was PBMCs. These receptors came from a human donor in good health. CDR3s include the opening cysteine and the closing phenylalanine or tryptophan. D genes are given only for firm matches. Part of the rows lack a size; the others show once, few, many or a class for expanded clones.

once	TRBJ2-1	TRBV27	.	TGTGCCAGCAGTTTATCGCTAGTCTCCAATGAGCAGTTCTTC	CASSLSLVSNEQFF
few	TRBJ2-5	TRBV29-1	.	TGCAGCGTTGTGGGCAGAGGGATAGAGTATCCACAAGAGACCCAGTACTTC	CSVVGRGIEYPQETQYF
.	TRBJ1-2	TRBV7-9	.	TGTGCCAGCAGCACCCAGCTTGGGGGGGCGCAGCATGGCTACACCTTC	CASSTQLGGAQHGYTF
.	TRBJ2-3	TRBV2	.	TGTGGGGCATCCACAGATACGCAGTATTTT	CGASTDTQYF
.	TRBJ1-2	TRBV4-1	TRBD1	TGCGCCAGCAGCCCACAGGGGGCAAGGGGCTACACCTTC	CASSPQGARGYTF
few	TRBJ2-2	TRBV9	TRBD2	TGTGCCAGCAGCGTAGGAAGGGGGACTAGCGTCCCCGGGGAGCTGTTTTTT	CASSVGRGTSVPGELFF
.	TRBJ2-1	TRBV6-1	TRBD2	TGTGCCAGCAGTGCAGGACTAGCGGGAGTCGGCTATGAGCAGTTCTTC	CASSAGLAGVGYEQFF
.	TRBJ2-7	TRBV6-1	TRBD1	TGTGCCAGCTGTCACAGGGGATACGAGCAGTACTTC	CASCHRGYEQYF
.	TRBJ2-3	TRBV19	TRBD1	TGTGCCAGTAGTTGGAGACAGGGAAAGGATACGCAGTATTTT	CASSWRQGKDTQYF
.	TRBJ2-7	TRBV7-8	TRBD2	TGTGCCAGCAGCTCGCCGACTAGCGGGAGATTTGAGCAGTACTTC	CASSSPTSGRFEQYF
few	TRBJ1-2	TRBV4-1	TRBD1	TGCGCCAGCAGCCAAGAATTGGGACAGGGATATGGCTACACCTTC	CASSQELGQGYGYTF
once	TRBJ2-1	TRBV5-1	TRBD2	TGCGCCAGCAGCACCATAGCGGGAGGTTACAATGAGCAGTTCTTC	CASSTIAGGYNEQFF
.	TRBJ2-3	TRBV11-2	.	TGTGCCAGCAGCTTAGCACACACAGATACGCAGTATTTT	CASSLAHTDTQYF
.	TRBJ1-2	TRBV6-1	TRBD1	TGTGCCAGCACTTGGACAGGCTCGGAGAGCTACACCTTC	CASTWTGSESYTF
.	TRBJ2-3	TRBV5-1	TRBD1	TGCGCCAGCAGCTCCCCGACAGGGGGGCCAGATACGCAGTATTTT	CASSSPTGGPDTQYF
few	TRBJ2-3	TRBV6-5	TRBD1	TGTGCCAGCAGTCGGGACAGCCTCAGCACAGATACGCAGTATTTT	CASSRDSLSTDTQYF
.	TRBJ1-1	TRBV18	.	TGTGCCAGCTCACGACAAGGTGGAACGGCTGAAGCTTTCTTT	CASSRQGGTAEAFF
.	TRBJ1-5	TRBV4-1	TRBD1	TGCGCCAGCAGCCAGGCCGGGACAGGGAATCAGCCCCAGCATTTT	CASSQAGTGNQPQHF
.	TRBJ1-1	TRBV7-3	TRBD1	TGTGCCAGCAGCTTAACGGGACAGTCTGAAGCTTTCTTT	CASSLTGQSEAFF
.	TRBJ2-7	TRBV27	.	TGTGCCAGCAGTTTTGGACTCCTCTACGAGCAGTACTTC	CASSFGLLYEQYF
medium-sized	TRBJ2-5	TRBV15	TRBD2	TGTGCCACCAGCAAGACGACCCGGGACTACTTCCAAGAGACCCAGTACTTC	CATSKTTRDYFQETQYF
.	TRBJ2-6	TRBV7-3	.	TGTGCCAGCAGCTTACTCTCCGCTGGGGCCAACGTCCTGACTTTC	CASSLLSAGANVLTF
few	TRBJ2-5	TRBV5-6	TRBD1	TGTGCCAGCAGCTTGTTCCAGGGGGCTGGGGAGCAGTACTTC	CASSLFQGAGEQYF
.	TRBJ2-3	TRBV5-6	TRBD2	TGTGCCAGCAGCTTCGTCGCTAGCGGGATGACAGATACGCAGTATTTT	CASSFVASGMTDTQYF
.	TRBJ2-1	TRBV7-9	.	TGTGCCAGCAGCTTAGCTAGTTACAATGAGCAGTTCTTC	CASSLASYNEQFF
.	TRBJ2-5	TRBV27	.	TGTGCCAGCAAATCCCTAGGTTTGGAGACCCAGTACTTC	CASKSLGLETQYF
.	TRBJ2-7	TRBV5-1	TRBD1	TGCGCCAGCAGCGTCGGGACAGGGAACGTCTACGAGCAGTACTTC	CASSVGTGNVYEQYF
.	TRBJ2-7	TRBV2	.	TGTGCCAGCAGAGACCATTCTCAGGGCTACGAGCAGTACTTC	CASRDHSQGYEQYF
.	TRBJ1-2	TRBV7-6	.	TGTGCCAGCAGCCCCCCGGAGGGAAGTTTTGGCGGCTACACCTTC	CASSPPEGSFGGYTF
.	TRBJ2-7	TRBV27	.	TGTGCCAGCAGCTATAGCGGAGAAGAGTCCTACGAGCAGTACTTC	CASSYSGEESYEQYF
.	TRBJ2-7	TRBV11-2	.	TGTGCCAGCAGCTTAGACAGGGGTGGGCAGTACTTC	CASSLDRGGQYF
.	TRBJ2-7	TRBV5-1	.	TGCGCCAGCAGCCCCCGTTGGCTCTACGAGCAGTACTTC	CASSPRWLYEQYF
once	TRBJ2-1	TRBV29-1	TRBD2	TGCAGCACTAGGGGGGCTAGCGGGAGATCCCCAAGTTACAATGAGCAGTTCTTC	CSTRGASGRSPSYNEQFF
few	TRBJ2-5	TRBV10-2	.	TGCGCCAGCAGTGAACGCCGGGATGCCCAGTACTTC	CASSERRDAQYF
.	TRBJ1-5	TRBV7-3	.	TGTGCCAGCAGCCCATCGAGGGATGCGCCCCAGCATTTT	CASSPSRDAPQHF
.	TRBJ1-4	TRBV2	TRBD1	TGTGCCACCCGTCACCGACAGGGACAGGGAAAAAATGAAAAACTGTTTTTT	CATRHRQGQGKNEKLFF
.	TRBJ1-4	TRBV12-5	TRBD1	TGTGCTAGTGGTTTGATCCCACGGCTGAGGGGGCCCCGTGAAAAACTGTTTTTT	CASGLIPRLRGPREKLFF
.	TRBJ2-7	TRBV6-5	.	TGTGCCAGCAGTTACTCCATGGACAGAGGGAGCTACGAGCAGTACTTC	CASSYSMDRGSYEQYF
.	TRBJ2-3	TRBV5-6	.	TGTGCCAGCAGCTTGGGGACAGTGAGCACAGATACGCAGTATTTT	CASSLGTVSTDTQYF
.	TRBJ1-3	TRBV9	.	TGTGCCAGCAGCACCCCAAGGGGGAATCTAAACACCATATATTTT	CASSTPRGNLNTIYF
.	TRBJ2-7	TRBV7-3	.	TGTGCCAGCCTCCTTTCGGAGGGCTCCTACGAGCAGTACTTC	CASLLSEGSYEQYF
.	TRBJ2-4	TRBV4-1	TRBD2	TGCGCCAGCAGCCAAGTAGCGGGAGGCCCCGTGTCCAAAAACATTCAGTACTTC	CASSQVAGGPVSKNIQYF
.	TRBJ2-7	TRBV29-1	TRBD1	TGCAGCGTTCGGGACAGAGGGAAATTATACGAGCAGTACTTC	CSVRDRGKLYEQYF
.	TRBJ2-1	TRBV10-3	.	TGTGCCATCTGGGAAACGGGAGTCACAAATGAGCAGTTCTTC	CAIWETGVTNEQFF